These 4 T cell receptor beta chains share one sample of origin, sequenced in a study of OX40 agonist ivuxolimab in advanced cancers. Only in-frame clones appear in the TCRdb table, and some are missing; sequencing was by immunoSEQ multiplex PCR. The data hold approximately 94,000 clones, with 89% observed a single time. Specimen: CD4+ or CD8+ T cells sorted from blood, collected in a trial of the OX40 agonist ivuxolimab. These receptors all stem from an adult with an advanced solid tumor such as melanoma, head and neck, liver or kidney cancer.

The rearrangement joins TRBV6-1 to TRBJ2-7, with D tentatively TRBD2 (6 bases). The CDR3 consists of 15 residues. Trimming stripped 4 bases from V and 3 bases from J, with 16 bases between. Looked up from germline, CDR1 is MNHNS and CDR2 is SASEGT. CDR3 DNA: TGTGCCAGCAGTGCTCCCACCCAGGGAGGCTACGAGCAGTACTTC. It translates to CASSAPTQGGYEQYF.

This rearrangement joins TRBV7-3 to TRBJ1-1; the match to TRBD1 covers 8 bases. The CDR3 is 14 amino acids. Germline CDR1 reads SGHTA; CDR2 reads FQGTGA. Losses at the gene ends were 4 bases for V and 2 bases for J; bases not matched to a gene: 3. This CDR3 is CASSYDRGNTEAFF. The CDR3 bases are TGTGCCAGCAGCTACGACAGGGGTAACACTGAAGCTTTCTTT.

The J gene is TRBJ2-7, the V gene TRBV10-1, with TRBD2 matching 8 bases. This CDR3 comprises 15 residues. With V trimmed by 8 bases and J by 3 bases, 12 bases remained unmatched. Germline assignment: CDR1 WNHNN and CDR2 SYGVQD (reference sequence). CDR3 sequence (DNA): TGCGCCAGCCCCTTCAGCGGGAGATTGTTCTACGAGCAGTACTTC. It is translated as CASPFSGRLFYEQYF.

The chain carries TRBV11-2 and TRBJ2-1; D gene uncertain. V shed 1 base and J shed 3 bases, with 4 bases lying between them. Per the germline V gene, CDR1 is SGHAT and CDR2 is FQNNGV. There are 13 residues in the CDR3. CDR3 nucleotide sequence: TGTGCCAGCAGCTTAGCCCTCTACAATGAGCAGTTCTTC. It yields the protein CASSLALYNEQFF.